This record covers a single T cell receptor (beta chain). Its specificity is unknown. Deletions cut 4 bases from V and 1 base from J, with 16 bases between. The CDR3 is 16 residues long. Germline CDR1 is SGHRS and CDR2 is YFSETQ. Noted time point: sample taken at primary tumor resection. The approximately 79 donors had untreated early-stage non-small cell lung cancer. This entry is derived from a study of spatial heterogeneity in lung cancer. The study's findings and limits: Among blood samples, ubiquitous expanded tumor TCRs appeared more at resection than at follow-up.

A unique molecular identifier was attached to every TCR cDNA molecule. TCRdb independently ran MiXCR on the 5' RACE reads; one entry per CDR3 protein. Of about 36,000 distinct CDR3 sequences listed, less than 9% are singletons. The specimen was PBMCs, collected at surgery. The chain couples TRBV5-1 to TRBJ2-3, with D perhaps matching TRBD1 or TRBD2 (6 bases each). The clonotype originates from a female donor with early-stage non-small cell lung cancer. This chain's CDR3 is CASSTWGATGTDTQYF. The CDR3 region has the DNA TGCGCCAGCAGCACGTGGGGGGCCACGGGCACAGATACGCAGTATTTT.